These 6 T cell receptor beta chains were all obtained from the same sample, sequenced in a study of shared clonotypes between healthy human individuals. Measured with immunoSEQ multiplex PCR; TCRdb has only the in-frame clones, and not every one. Of roughly 2 million clones in the sample, roughly 94% were seen once. Material: naive CD4+ T cells sorted from blood. Subset here: CD45RA+ positively selected. The receptor set was obtained from a man younger than 35 in good health.

On this clone: Within the sample, other DNA sequences also encode this same CDR3. The chain combines TRBV2 with TRBJ2-5, with D uncertain. There are 11 residues in the CDR3. V was clipped by 7 bases and J by 0 bases, with 3 bases between them. Germline CDR1 is SNHLY and CDR2 is FYNNEI. The CDR3 is CASTYQETQYF. The CDR3, as DNA: TGTGCCAGCACCTACCAAGAGACCCAGTACTTC.

V gene TRBV4-1 combines with J gene TRBJ1-6; 8 nucleotides agree with TRBD1. Germline V gene data show CDR1 as MGHRA and CDR2 as YSYEKL. The CDR3 contains 21 residues. Trimming removed 3 bases from V and 8 bases from J; junction bases left unmatched: 24. The CDR3, as DNA: TGCGCCAGCAGCCACCCTCTCTTTCCAACGGGAGACAGGGGATTATATTCACCCCTCCACTTT. It encodes CASSHPLFPTGDRGLYSPLHF.

This chain links TRBV27 with TRBJ1-1, with D maybe TRBD1 (5 bases). V was clipped by 6 bases and J by 4 bases, with 15 bases between them. The germline V gene has CDR1 MNHEY and CDR2 SMNVEV (reference sequence). The CDR3 loop spans 14 amino acids. The CDR3 region has the DNA TGTGCCAGCAGCCCACGGGGGGAACCCACTGAAGCTTTCTTT. It yields the protein CASSPRGEPTEAFF.

The rearrangement links TRBV5-1 to TRBJ1-1, with TRBD1 matching 10 bases. J gave up 4 bases and V 5 bases, and 8 bases lay outside the gene matches. CDR1 is SGHRS and CDR2 is YFSETQ in the germline V gene. This CDR3 comprises 15 residues. CDR3 coding DNA: TGCGCCAGCAGACACACTCGACAGGGGGCCACTGAAGCTTTCTTT. Its translation: CASRHTRQGATEAFF.

This chain connects TRBV30 to TRBJ1-1; perhaps TRBD1 as D (5 bases). With 8 bases removed from V and 11 bases from J, the gap between germline ends came to 24 bases. The CDR3 totals 13 residues. Per the germline V gene, CDR1 is GTSNPN and CDR2 is SVGIG (reference sequence). CDR3 DNA: TGTGCCCTCACTAGGAGCTACGCGAGGGGCGCTTTCTTT. This encodes CALTRSYARGAFF. Full variable domain (remainder filled in from reference TRBV30 and TRBJ1-1): SQTIHQWPATLVQPVGSPLSLECTVEGTSNPNLYWYRQAAGRGLQLLFYSVGIGQISSEVPQNLSASRPQDRQFILSSKKLLLSDSGFYLCALTRSYARGAFFGQGTRLTVV.

The chain has TRBV6-6 and TRBJ2-3; TRBD2 agrees at 7 bases. The CDR3 sequence is 15 residues long. CDR1 is MNHNY, CDR2 SVGAGI, per germline (reference sequence). Trimming took 2 bases from V and 0 from J; bases not matched to a gene: 2. The CDR3 loop reads CASSYGRGSTDTQYF. The CDR3 nucleotides read TGTGCCAGCAGTTACGGGCGGGGGAGCACAGATACGCAGTATTTT.